The 9 T cell receptor beta chains given below trace back to one sample, sequenced in a study of technical replicates of blood from a handful of donors. Repertoires were generated with immunoSEQ multiplex PCR, while TCRdb's copy carries only in-frame clones and drops some. This table has fewer than 90,000 clones, 85% to 95% appearing once. The source material was T cells isolated from PBMCs. All receptors derive from a human donor in good health.

V is TRBV4-1 and J is TRBJ2-7, with TRBD1 matching 12 bases. The CDR3 loop spans 15 amino acids. Per the germline V gene, CDR1 is MGHRA and CDR2 is YSYEKL. Trimming at V came to 3 bases and at J to 4 bases, leaving 4 bases not matched to a gene. The CDR3 loop reads CASSQGTGGQYEQYF. In DNA form, the CDR3 reads TGCGCCAGCAGCCAGGGGACAGGGGGCCAATACGAGCAGTACTTC.

The chain links TRBV7-9 to TRBJ1-1; D might be TRBD1 (6 bases). This CDR3 region has 13 residues. Germline V gives CDR1 SEHNR, CDR2 FQNEAQ (reference sequence). Between the trimmed V and J ends, which lost 4 bases and 6 bases, there was a span of 12 bases. CDR3 amino acids: CASSSLDRPEAFF. CDR3 nucleotides: TGTGCCAGCAGCTCCTTGGACAGACCTGAAGCTTTCTTT.

This clone has only a few counts. This rearrangement joins TRBV6-5 to TRBJ2-1; TRBD2 might be the D (5 bases). The CDR3 spans 13 residues. Trimming stripped 6 bases from V and 7 bases from J, with 13 bases between. CDR1 is MNHEY and CDR2 is SVGAGI in the germline V gene. The CDR3 is CASSTTGLNEQFF. For the CDR3, the DNA is TGTGCCAGCAGCACGACGGGATTAAATGAGCAGTTCTTC.

The V call is TRBV13, the J call TRBJ1-3, with 7 bases identical to TRBD1. Germline-derived CDR1 and CDR2 are PRHDT and FYEKMQ (reference sequence). This CDR3 comprises 16 residues. The J segment lost 0 bases and the V segment lost 5 bases, leaving 7 bases of the junction unmatched. The CDR3 nucleotides are TGTGCCAGCAGCACCAGACAGGGAGTCTCTGGAAACACCATATATTTT. This translates into CASSTRQGVSGNTIYF.

Only one count was recorded for this clone. The chain joins TRBV6-6 to TRBJ2-5; maybe TRBD1 (5 bases). The CDR3 covers 12 residues. The ends were cut back, 6 bases at V and 4 bases at J, with 9 bases in the middle. Germline V gives CDR1 MNHNY, CDR2 SVGAGI (reference sequence). The CDR3: CASSPGAETQYF. For the CDR3, the DNA is TGTGCCAGCAGCCCTGGGGCAGAGACCCAGTACTTC.

The chain employs TRBV19 and TRBJ2-7; 7 bases agree with TRBD2. V shed 10 bases and J 0 bases; nucleotides not matched to a gene: 9. CDR3 length equals 14 residues. The germline gives CDR1 LNHDA, CDR2 SQIVND (reference sequence). The CDR3 reads CATRAAGASYEQYF. In DNA form, the CDR3 reads TGTGCCACCCGGGCGGCGGGAGCCTCCTACGAGCAGTACTTC.

The rearrangement uses TRBV18 and TRBJ2-7; 10 bases fit TRBD1. This CDR3 is 13 amino acids long. The V gene end was trimmed by 6 bases and the J gene end by 5 bases; junction bases not matched to a gene: 4. CDR1 is KGHSH, CDR2 LQKENI, per germline. The CDR3 region is CASSGQGVDEQYF. CDR3 in DNA: TGTGCCAGCTCTGGACAGGGGGTTGACGAGCAGTACTTC. Filled out from reference TRBV18 and TRBJ2-7, the complete variable domain reads NAGVMQNPRHLVRRRGQEARLRCSPMKGHSHVYWYRQLPEEGLKFMVYLQKENIIDESGMPKERFSAEFPKEGPSILRIQQVVRGDSAAYFCASSGQGVDEQYFGPGTRLTVT.

The rearrangement uses TRBV15 and TRBJ2-1; 7 bases are shared with TRBD2. CDR3 length equals 17 residues. Per germline, CDR1 LNHNV and CDR2 YYDKDF (reference sequence). J was trimmed by 12 bases and V by 6 bases; bases with no gene match: 23. CDR3 in amino acids: CATRQPVIRGGRGGQFF. The CDR3 bases are TGTGCCACCAGACAGCCTGTAATCCGCGGGGGAAGGGGAGGGCAGTTCTTC.

V is TRBV27 and J is TRBJ1-4; 12 bases fit TRBD1. The V segment lost 11 bases and the J segment 3 bases; nucleotides outside the gene matches: 7. The germline CDR1 and CDR2 sequences are MNHEY and SMNVEV (reference sequence). This CDR3 is 15 amino acids long. The DNA for the CDR3 is TGTGCCGGGACAGGGGGCGGTCGTCCTAATGAAAAACTGTTTTTT. It yields the protein CAGTGGGRPNEKLFF. Together with reference TRBV27 and TRBJ1-4, the CDR3 gives the full variable domain: EAQVTQNPRYLITVTGKKLTVTCSQNMNHEYMSWYRQDPGLGLRQIYYSMNVEVTDKGDVPEGYKVSRKEKRNFPLILESPSPNQTSLYFCAGTGGGRPNEKLFFGSGTQLSVL.